These T cell receptor beta chains were read from a single sample in a study of cytomegalovirus exposure and HLA in healthy donors. Produced via immunoSEQ multiplex PCR; TCRdb's table is partial and in-frame only. The data contain roughly 130,000 clones, 75% to 90% of them singletons. Sequenced input: PBMCs. The receptors come from a man aged 30-40 years in good health and CMV-seronegative. The CDR3 runs from the conserved cysteine through the conserved F or W. The D gene is left open where the match is weak. Some rows have no size entry. The others give once, few or many, or a class for an expanded clone.

j_gene	abundance	d_gene	v_gene	len	CDR3nt	CDR3aa
TRBJ2-2	NA	NA	TRBV21-1	19	TGTGCCAGCAGCAAAGTACGGGAACTAGCTTTAAGGGACACCGGGGAGCTGTTTTTT	CASSKVRELALRDTGELFF
TRBJ2-1	NA	TRBD2	TRBV4-1	15	TGCGCCAGCAGCCAAGATGGGGGAGGGTACAATGAGCAGTTCTTC	CASSQDGGGYNEQFF
TRBJ1-2	NA	TRBD1	TRBV15	13	TGTGCCACCAGCAGCGGGACAGACTATGGCTACACCTTC	CATSSGTDYGYTF
TRBJ1-1	NA	NA	TRBV9	14	TGTGCCAGCAGCGTCGGGGGGATAAACACTGAAGCTTTCTTT	CASSVGGINTEAFF
TRBJ2-2	NA	TRBD2	TRBV10-3	13	TGTGCCGGCTCAGCGGGAGGCCCCGGGGAGCTGTTTTTT	CAGSAGGPGELFF
TRBJ2-1	NA	NA	TRBV30	12	TGTGCCTGGAGAGCGGACGGGAATGAGCAGTTCTTC	CAWRADGNEQFF
TRBJ2-7	NA	NA	TRBV2	14	TGTGCCAGCAGTGAGATTGCGGGGTCCTACGAGCAGTACTTC	CASSEIAGSYEQYF
TRBJ1-1	NA	NA	TRBV7-3	13	TGTGCCAGCAGCCGGCAGGGCGATACTGAAGCTTTCTTT	CASSRQGDTEAFF
TRBJ2-7	NA	NA	TRBV5-8	14	TGTGCCAGCAGCCTCGAACGGTTCTCCTACGAGCAGTACTTC	CASSLERFSYEQYF
TRBJ2-1	NA	TRBD2	TRBV9	16	TGTGCCAGCAGCGTAGTAGGACTAGCGGGAGAGGATGAGCAGTTCTTC	CASSVVGLAGEDEQFF
TRBJ2-3	NA	TRBD2	TRBV7-6	16	TGTGCCAGCAGCACATCAGGGACTACCATCGGGGATACGCAGTATTTT	CASSTSGTTIGDTQYF
TRBJ2-1	NA	TRBD2	TRBV10-2	14	TGCGCCAGCAGCTTAGCGGGAGGTAACAATGAGCAGTTCTTC	CASSLAGGNNEQFF
TRBJ2-7	NA	TRBD1	TRBV28	15	TGTGCCAGCAGGCCTACCGGGACAGGGGACTACGAGCAGTACTTC	CASRPTGTGDYEQYF
TRBJ2-3	NA	NA	TRBV5-1	16	TGCGCCAGCAGCTTGGAAACATCACCGGGGGCAGATACGCAGTATTTT	CASSLETSPGADTQYF
TRBJ2-7	NA	TRBD2	TRBV5-4	14	TGTGCCAGCAGCTTTGGGGAGGGGCACTACGAGCAGTACTTC	CASSFGEGHYEQYF
TRBJ1-2	NA	NA	TRBV6-5	15	TGTGCCAGCAGCCCCGCTTTGCGGACTAACTATGGCTACACCTTC	CASSPALRTNYGYTF
TRBJ2-5	NA	TRBD1	TRBV5-1	19	TGCGCCAGCAGCCCAGCCGGGACAGGCGCAGGAGTCCTACAAGAGACCCAGTACTTC	CASSPAGTGAGVLQETQYF
TRBJ2-3	NA	NA	TRBV9	14	TGTGCCAGCAGCCCTCCTCCTAGCACAGATACGCAGTATTTT	CASSPPPSTDTQYF
TRBJ2-3	few	TRBD1	TRBV6-1	17	TGTGCCAGCAGTGAGGTCCCGGGACAGGGGGCGGCAGATACGCAGTATTTT	CASSEVPGQGAADTQYF
TRBJ2-1	NA	TRBD2	TRBV5-3	15	TGTGCCAGAAGCTTGCAGCGGGAGGTCCACAATGAGCAGTTCTTC	CARSLQREVHNEQFF
TRBJ1-2	NA	TRBD1	TRBV6-1	15	TGTGCCAGCAGTGAAGCTACGGGACAGGGGTATGGCTACACCTTC	CASSEATGQGYGYTF
TRBJ2-5	NA	NA	TRBV10-3	12	TGTGCCATCAGTGACCTAGAGGGGACCCAGTACTTC	CAISDLEGTQYF
TRBJ1-4	NA	NA	TRBV27	15	TGTGCCAGCAGTTCAATGGGCTGGACTAATGAAAAACTGTTTTTT	CASSSMGWTNEKLFF
TRBJ2-7	NA	NA	TRBV7-2	15	TGTGCCAGCAGCTACGCCGGGACAATCTCCTACGAGCAGTACTTC	CASSYAGTISYEQYF
TRBJ1-1	NA	NA	TRBV9	15	TGTGCCAGCAGCGTAGAGGGGAACCCGAACACTGAAGCTTTCTTT	CASSVEGNPNTEAFF
TRBJ2-3	NA	NA	TRBV9	16	TGTGCCAGCAGCGTAGGAGCAGCGGATAGCACAGATACGCAGTATTTT	CASSVGAADSTDTQYF
TRBJ1-1	NA	NA	TRBV6-5	13	TGTGCCAGCAGAAGAACGGGGGGGACTGAAGCTTTCTTT	CASRRTGGTEAFF
TRBJ2-1	NA	NA	TRBV4-3	16	TGCGCCAGCAGCCATTCTTCCAGTTTCGCCTACAATGAGCAGTTCTTC	CASSHSSSFAYNEQFF
TRBJ1-5	NA	TRBD1	TRBV28	18	TGTGCCAGCAGTAACTCCGGGACAGGGTACATCGGCAATCAGCCCCAGCATTTT	CASSNSGTGYIGNQPQHF
TRBJ2-7	NA	TRBD1	TRBV28	15	TGTGCCAGCAGTTTTCGGGGACAGAAGAGCTACGAGCAGTACTTC	CASSFRGQKSYEQYF
TRBJ2-3	NA	NA	TRBV29-1	11	TGCAGCGTTGAAGCTCTAGATACGCAGTATTTT	CSVEALDTQYF
TRBJ2-4	NA	TRBD2	TRBV7-2	17	TGTGCCAGCAGCGCGGGGCCCGCTAGCGGTTCCAAAAACATTCAGTACTTC	CASSAGPASGSKNIQYF
TRBJ1-1	NA	TRBD1	TRBV18	16	TGTGCCAGCTCACCATCCAGGGGGCGCGTTGGCACTGAAGCTTTCTTT	CASSPSRGRVGTEAFF
TRBJ2-1	NA	TRBD2	TRBV30	16	TGTGCCTGGAGTTCCCTAACTAGCGGGAGGGCCTTTGGGCAGTTCTTC	CAWSSLTSGRAFGQFF
TRBJ2-1	once	NA	TRBV4-2	16	TGTGCCAGCAGCCAAGGTCAGGAGGCCCTTTACAATGAGCAGTTCTTC	CASSQGQEALYNEQFF
TRBJ2-1	few	NA	TRBV6-6	15	TGTGCCAGCGCTAGCCCGCAGGGGTTCTGGAATGAGCAGTTCTTC	CASASPQGFWNEQFF
TRBJ1-1	NA	NA	TRBV5-8	14	TGTGCCAGCAGCTCCAGGGAGGGGTTCTCTGAAGCTTTCTTT	CASSSREGFSEAFF
TRBJ1-3	NA	NA	TRBV30	16	TGTGCCTGGAGGGGGACCCGGGACTTCCAAGGAAACACCATATATTTT	CAWRGTRDFQGNTIYF
TRBJ2-1	NA	TRBD1	TRBV10-1	16	TGCGCCAGCAGCGCCTTTGGGACAGGGGACTACAATGAGCAGTTCTTC	CASSAFGTGDYNEQFF
TRBJ2-7	NA	TRBD2	TRBV11-3	13	TGTGCCAGCACGACTAGCGGAACCTACGAGCAGTACTTC	CASTTSGTYEQYF